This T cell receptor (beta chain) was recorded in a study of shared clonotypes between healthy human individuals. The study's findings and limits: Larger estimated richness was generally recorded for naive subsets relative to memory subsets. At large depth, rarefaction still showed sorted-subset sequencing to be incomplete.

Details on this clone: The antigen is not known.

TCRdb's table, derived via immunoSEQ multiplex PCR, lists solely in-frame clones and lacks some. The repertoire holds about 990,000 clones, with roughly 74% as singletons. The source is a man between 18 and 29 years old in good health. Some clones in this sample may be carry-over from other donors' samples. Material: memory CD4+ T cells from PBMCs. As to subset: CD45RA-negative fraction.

The CDR3 coding sequence is TGTGCCAGCAGGGCGGACAGCCATCAGCCCCAGCATTTT. Protein sequence: CASRADSHQPQHF. The rearrangement joins TRBV2 to TRBJ1-5, with D possibly being TRBD1 (6 bases). The CDR3 runs to 13 residues. V was shortened by 6 bases and J by 5 bases, with 11 bases between the two germline ends. Germline V gene data show CDR1 as SNHLY and CDR2 as FYNNEI.